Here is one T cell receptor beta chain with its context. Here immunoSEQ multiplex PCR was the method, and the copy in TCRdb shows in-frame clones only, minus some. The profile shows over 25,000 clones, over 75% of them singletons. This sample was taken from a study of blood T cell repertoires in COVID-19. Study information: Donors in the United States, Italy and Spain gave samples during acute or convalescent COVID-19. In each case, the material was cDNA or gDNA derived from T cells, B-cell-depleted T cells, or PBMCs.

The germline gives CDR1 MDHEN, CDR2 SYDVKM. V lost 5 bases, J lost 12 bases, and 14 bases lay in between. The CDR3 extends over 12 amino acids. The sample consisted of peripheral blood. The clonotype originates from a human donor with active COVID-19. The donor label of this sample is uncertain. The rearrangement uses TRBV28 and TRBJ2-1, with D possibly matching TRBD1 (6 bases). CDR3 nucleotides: TGTGCCAGCAGTCAAACAGGGTACGGGCAGTTCTTC. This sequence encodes CASSQTGYGQFF.